The clone carrying this T cell receptor (beta chain) has at least ten counts. Its antigen is unknown. The sample comes from a study of early T cells in non-severe SARS-CoV-2 infection. Attachment of unique molecular identifiers to individual cDNA molecules was performed. TCRdb redid the calling of the 5' RACE reads with MiXCR, one entry per CDR3 protein. The sample shows 50,000 to 60,000 distinct CDR3 sequences, around 8.5% of them seen only once. V lost 0 bases, J lost 5 bases, and 17 bases lay in between. Per germline, CDR1 MGHRA and CDR2 YSYEKL. The CDR3 sequence is 17 residues long. Study findings and constraints: Anti-spike CD8 responses were favored by VDJdb matching, which missed private and CD4 specificities.

The sample taken for sequencing was whole blood. This clonotype originated in an adult who was a healthcare worker with PCR-confirmed SARS-CoV-2 infection or an uninfected control (not recorded which). This chain joins TRBV4-1 and TRBJ2-4; D gene unclear. This CDR3 reads CASSQERIPARENIQYF. CDR3 coding DNA: TGCGCCAGCAGCCAAGAGCGGATCCCGGCAAGGGAAAACATTCAGTACTTC.